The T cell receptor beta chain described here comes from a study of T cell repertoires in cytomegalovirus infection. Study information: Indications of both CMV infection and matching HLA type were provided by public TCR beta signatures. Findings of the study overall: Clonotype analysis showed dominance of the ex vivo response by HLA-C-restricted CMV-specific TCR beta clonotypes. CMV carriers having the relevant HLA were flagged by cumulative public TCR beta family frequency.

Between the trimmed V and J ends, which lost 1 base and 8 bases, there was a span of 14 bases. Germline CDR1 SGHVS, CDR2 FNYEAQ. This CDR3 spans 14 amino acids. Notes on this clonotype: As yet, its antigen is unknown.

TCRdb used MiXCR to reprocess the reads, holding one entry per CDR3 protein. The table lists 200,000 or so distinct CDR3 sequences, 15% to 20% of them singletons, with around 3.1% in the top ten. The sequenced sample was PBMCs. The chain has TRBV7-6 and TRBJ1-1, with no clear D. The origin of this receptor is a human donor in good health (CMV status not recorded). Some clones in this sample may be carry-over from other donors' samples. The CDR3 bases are TGTGCCAGCAGCTTAGGGGTTGCGGAGAAAGAAGCTTTCTTT. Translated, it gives CASSLGVAEKEAFF.